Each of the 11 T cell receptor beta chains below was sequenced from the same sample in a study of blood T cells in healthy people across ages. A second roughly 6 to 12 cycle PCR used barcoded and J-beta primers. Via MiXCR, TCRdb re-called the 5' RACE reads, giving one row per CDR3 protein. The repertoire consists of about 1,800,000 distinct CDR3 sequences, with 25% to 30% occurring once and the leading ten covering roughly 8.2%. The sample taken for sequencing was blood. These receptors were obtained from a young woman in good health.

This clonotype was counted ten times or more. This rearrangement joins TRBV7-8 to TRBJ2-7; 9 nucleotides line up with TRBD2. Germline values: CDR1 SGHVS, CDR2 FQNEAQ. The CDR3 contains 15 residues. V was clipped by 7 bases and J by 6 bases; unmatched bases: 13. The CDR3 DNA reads TGTGCCAGCACCCACTTGGCGGGAGGGCCTATCGAGCAGTACTTC. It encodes CASTHLAGGPIEQYF.

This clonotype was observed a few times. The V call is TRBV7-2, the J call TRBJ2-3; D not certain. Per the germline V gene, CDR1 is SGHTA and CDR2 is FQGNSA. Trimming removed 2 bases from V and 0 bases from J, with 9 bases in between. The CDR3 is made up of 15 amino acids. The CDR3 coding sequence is TGTGCCAGCAGCTTAAGTCCAGCTAGCACAGATACGCAGTATTTT. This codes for CASSLSPASTDTQYF.

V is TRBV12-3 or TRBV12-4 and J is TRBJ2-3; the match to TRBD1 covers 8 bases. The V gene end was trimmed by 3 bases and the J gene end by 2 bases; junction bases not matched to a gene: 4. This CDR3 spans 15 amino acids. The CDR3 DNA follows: TGTGCCAGCAGTTTCCGACAGGGGTACACAGATACGCAGTATTTT. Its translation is CASSFRQGYTDTQYF.

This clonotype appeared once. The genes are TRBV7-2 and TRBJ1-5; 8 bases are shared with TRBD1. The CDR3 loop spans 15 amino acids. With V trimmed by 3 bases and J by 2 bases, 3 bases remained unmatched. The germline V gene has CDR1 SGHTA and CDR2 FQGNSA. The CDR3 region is CASSFNRGGNQPQHF. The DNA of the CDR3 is TGTGCCAGCAGCTTTAACAGGGGGGGCAATCAGCCCCAGCATTTT.

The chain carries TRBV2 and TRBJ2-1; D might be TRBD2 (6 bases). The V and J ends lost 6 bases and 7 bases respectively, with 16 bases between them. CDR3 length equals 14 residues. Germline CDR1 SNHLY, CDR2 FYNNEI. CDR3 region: CASRPNTGRNEQFF. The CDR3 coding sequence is TGTGCCAGCAGACCCAATACGGGGAGGAATGAGCAGTTCTTC. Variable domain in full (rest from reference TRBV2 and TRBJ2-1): EPEVTQTPSHQVTQMGQEVILRCVPISNHLYFYWYRQILGQKVEFLVSFYNNEISEKSEIFDDQFSVERPDGSNFTLKIRSTKLEDSAMYFCASRPNTGRNEQFFGPGTRLTVL.

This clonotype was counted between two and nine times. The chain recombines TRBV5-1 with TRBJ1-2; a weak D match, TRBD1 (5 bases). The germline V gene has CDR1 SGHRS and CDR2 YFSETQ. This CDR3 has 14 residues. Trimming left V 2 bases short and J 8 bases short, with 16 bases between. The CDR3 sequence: CASSLSGPPDGYTF. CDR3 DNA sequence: TGCGCCAGCAGCTTATCGGGACCTCCGGACGGCTACACCTTC.

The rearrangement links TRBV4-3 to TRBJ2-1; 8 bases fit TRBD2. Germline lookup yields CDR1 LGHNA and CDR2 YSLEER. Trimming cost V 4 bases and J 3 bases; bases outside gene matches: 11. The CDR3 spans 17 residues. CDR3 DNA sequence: TGCGCCAGCAGCCCGTTGTCGGGAAGCGGGGGCTACAATGAGCAGTTCTTC. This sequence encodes CASSPLSGSGGYNEQFF.

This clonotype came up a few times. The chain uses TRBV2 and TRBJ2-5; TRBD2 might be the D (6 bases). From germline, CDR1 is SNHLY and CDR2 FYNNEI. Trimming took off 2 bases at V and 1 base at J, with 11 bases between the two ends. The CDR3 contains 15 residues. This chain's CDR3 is CASSEIGGSQETQYF. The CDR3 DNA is TGTGCCAGCAGTGAAATTGGAGGGAGCCAAGAGACCCAGTACTTC. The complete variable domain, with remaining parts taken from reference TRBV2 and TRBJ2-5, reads EPEVTQTPSHQVTQMGQEVILRCVPISNHLYFYWYRQILGQKVEFLVSFYNNEISEKSEIFDDQFSVERPDGSNFTLKIRSTKLEDSAMYFCASSEIGGSQETQYFGPGTRLLVL.

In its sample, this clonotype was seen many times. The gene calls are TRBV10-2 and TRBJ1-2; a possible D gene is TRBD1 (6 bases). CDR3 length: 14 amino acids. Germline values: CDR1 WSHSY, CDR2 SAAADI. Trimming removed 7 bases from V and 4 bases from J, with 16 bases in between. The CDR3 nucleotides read TGCGCCAGCACTCTGGGGGGCGCGATCTATGGCTACACCTTC. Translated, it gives CASTLGGAIYGYTF.

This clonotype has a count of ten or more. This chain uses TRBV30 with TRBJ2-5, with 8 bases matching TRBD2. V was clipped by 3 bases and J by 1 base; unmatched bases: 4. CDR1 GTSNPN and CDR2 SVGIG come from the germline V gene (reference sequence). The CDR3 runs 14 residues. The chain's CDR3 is CAWRAGLAQETQYF. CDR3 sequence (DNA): TGTGCCTGGAGGGCTGGACTAGCCCAAGAGACCCAGTACTTC.

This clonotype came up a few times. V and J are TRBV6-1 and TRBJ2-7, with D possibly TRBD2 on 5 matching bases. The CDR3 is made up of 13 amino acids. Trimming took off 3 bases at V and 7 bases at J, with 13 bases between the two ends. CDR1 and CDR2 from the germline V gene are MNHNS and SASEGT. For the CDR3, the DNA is TGTGCCAGCAGTGACGGACTTTTAGGTGAGCAGTACTTC. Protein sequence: CASSDGLLGEQYF.